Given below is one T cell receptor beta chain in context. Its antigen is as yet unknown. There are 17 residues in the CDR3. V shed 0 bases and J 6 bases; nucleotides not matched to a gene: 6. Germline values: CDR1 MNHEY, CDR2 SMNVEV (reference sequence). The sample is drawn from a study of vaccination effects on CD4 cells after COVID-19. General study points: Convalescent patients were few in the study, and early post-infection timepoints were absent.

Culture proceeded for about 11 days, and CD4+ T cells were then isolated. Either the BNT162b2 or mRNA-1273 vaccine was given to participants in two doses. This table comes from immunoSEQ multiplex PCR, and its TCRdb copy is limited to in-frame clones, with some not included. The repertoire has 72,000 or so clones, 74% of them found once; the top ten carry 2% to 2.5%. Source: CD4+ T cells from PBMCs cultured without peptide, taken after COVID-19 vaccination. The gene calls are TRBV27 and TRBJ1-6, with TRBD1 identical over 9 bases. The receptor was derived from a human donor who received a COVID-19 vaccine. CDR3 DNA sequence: TGTGCCAGCAGTTTATCTGGGACAGGGTCGCGTAATTCACCCCTCCACTTT. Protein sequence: CASSLSGTGSRNSPLHF.